One sample yielded the 30 T cell receptor beta chains listed below, sequenced in a study of blood T cell repertoires in COVID-19. Profiled with immunoSEQ multiplex PCR; TCRdb holds only in-frame clones, not every one. The sample contains approximately 67,000 clones, approximately 90% of which appear only once. Sequences were obtained from peripheral blood. These receptors came from a woman aged 80 or over with acute or convalescent COVID-19.

The rearrangement joins TRBV3-1 (or the pseudogene TRBV3-2) to TRBJ2-1; D gene unclear. CDR1 is LGHDT and CDR2 is YNNKEL in the germline V gene (reference sequence). Trimming cost V 1 base and J 10 bases, with 5 bases left between them. The CDR3 length is 11 residues. CDR3 nucleotides: TGTGCCAGCAGCCAAGCGCGAGAGCAGTTCTTC. Residues: CASSQAREQFF.

This clone was seen only a few times. This chain connects TRBV6-6 to TRBJ2-1; a weak D match, TRBD1 (5 bases). The CDR3 totals 15 residues. Looked up from germline, CDR1 is MNHNY and CDR2 is SVGAGI (reference sequence). Trimming shortened V by 6 bases and J by 7 bases, and 19 bases separated the two germline ends. The CDR3 protein is CASSRNPDRQNEQFF. The CDR3 DNA reads TGTGCCAGCAGCCGAAATCCTGACAGACAGAATGAGCAGTTCTTC.

The V call is TRBV27, the J call TRBJ2-7; 9 nucleotides align to TRBD1. Per the germline V gene, CDR1 is MNHEY and CDR2 is SMNVEV (reference sequence). V trimming: 3 bases; J trimming: 6 bases; junction bases outside the gene matches: 12. CDR3 size: 16 residues. The CDR3 region is CASSFQTGTGSREQYF. The CDR3 DNA sequence: TGTGCCAGCAGTTTCCAGACGGGGACAGGGAGTCGCGAGCAGTACTTC.

The genes are TRBV11-2 and TRBJ1-3; TRBD1 agrees at 8 bases. Per the germline V gene, CDR1 is SGHAT and CDR2 is FQNNGV. The CDR3 totals 16 residues. The V segment lost 1 base and the J segment 2 bases; nucleotides outside the gene matches: 4. CDR3 sequence: CASSLGGRGPGNTIYF. In nucleotides, the CDR3 is TGTGCCAGCAGCTTAGGCGGCAGGGGGCCTGGAAACACCATATATTTT.

The chain uses TRBV7-2 and TRBJ2-3, with 10 bases aligning to TRBD2. V lost 6 bases and J lost 6; bases outside the gene matches: 3. Germline CDR1 SGHTA, CDR2 FQGNSA. The CDR3 loop spans 13 amino acids. CDR3 in DNA: TGTGCCAGCAGAGCGGGGGGGTGGGATACGCAGTATTTT. It yields the protein CASRAGGWDTQYF. Complete variable domain (other parts from reference TRBV7-2 and TRBJ2-3): GAGVSQSPSNKVTEKGKDVELRCDPISGHTALYWYRQSLGQGLEFLIYFQGNSAPDKSGLPSDRFSAERTGGSVSTLTIQRTQQEDSAVYLCASRAGGWDTQYFGPGTRLTVL.

The V and J genes are TRBV29-1 and TRBJ2-7; 10 nucleotides match TRBD2. The CDR3 runs to 13 residues. V shed 3 bases, J shed 3 bases, and the junction held 2 bases outside the gene matches. Germline-derived CDR1 and CDR2 are SQVTM and ANQGSEA. This chain's CDR3 is CSVEKREGYEQYF. CDR3 nucleotides: TGCAGCGTTGAGAAGCGGGAGGGCTACGAGCAGTACTTC.

Concerning this clone: At the DNA level, this CDR3 is encoded by other sequences in the same sample as well. The chain links TRBV5-1 to TRBJ1-3; no clear D. V was clipped by 0 bases and J by 4 bases, with 11 bases between them. From germline, CDR1 is SGHRS and CDR2 YFSETQ. This CDR3 region has 15 residues. CDR3 nucleotides: TGCGCCAGCAGCTTGGCCGGCACAGAAGGAAACACCATATATTTT. It is translated as CASSLAGTEGNTIYF.

The chain joins TRBV11-3 to TRBJ2-1; TRBD1 matches at 10 bases. Germline-derived CDR1 and CDR2 are SGHNT and YENEEA. J lost 5 bases, V lost 2 bases, and 6 bases had no gene match. This CDR3 is 16 amino acids long. CDR3 sequence: CASSLTGTGANNEQFF. CDR3 coding DNA: TGTGCCAGCAGCTTAACGGGGACAGGGGCTAACAATGAGCAGTTCTTC.

CDR3 protein: CASSRTSGNTGELFF. The CDR3 DNA follows: TGTGCCAGCAGCCGGACTAGCGGCAACACCGGGGAGCTGTTTTTT. The chain links TRBV6-5 to TRBJ2-2, with 10 positions matching TRBD2. V dropped 6 bases and J dropped 2; count of bases not matched to a gene: 3. The germline V gene encodes CDR1 MNHEY and CDR2 SVGAGI. The CDR3 runs to 15 residues.

The CDR3 region is CASSMGTGSDTQYF. The CDR3 bases are TGTGCCAGTAGTATGGGGACAGGATCAGATACGCAGTATTTT. This chain uses TRBV19 with TRBJ2-3; 8 bases are shared with TRBD1. Germline V gene lookup returns CDR1 LNHDA and CDR2 SQIVND (reference sequence). The CDR3 is made up of 14 amino acids. Trimming took 3 bases from V and 4 from J; bases not matched to a gene: 3.

This clone appeared a single time. J is TRBJ2-3 and V is TRBV7-9; D not resolved. This CDR3 has 15 amino acids. Trimming cost V 2 bases and J 4 bases, with 13 bases left between them. Germline CDR1 and CDR2: SEHNR and FQNEAQ (reference sequence). The DNA for the CDR3 is TGTGCCAGCAGCTTAACCCAAGGAGTCGCAGATACGCAGTATTTT. Its protein is CASSLTQGVADTQYF.

This clone was recorded once. The chain has TRBV10-2 and TRBJ1-1; D not resolved. Trimming removed 0 bases at V and 1 base at J, with 12 bases between. The CDR3 has 16 residues. From germline, CDR1 is WSHSY and CDR2 SAAADI. The CDR3 nucleotides are TGCGCCAGCAGTGAGTCGAGGCCCTTTGGGAACACTGAAGCTTTCTTT. Its protein is CASSESRPFGNTEAFF.

The chain has TRBV18 and TRBJ2-7; D not certain. The V gene's germline CDR1 is KGHSH and CDR2 LQKENI. V was trimmed by 5 bases and J by 4 bases, leaving 9 bases between them. The CDR3 covers 12 residues. The CDR3 bases are TGTGCCAGCTCAGACAAGGTATACGAGCAGTACTTC. This encodes CASSDKVYEQYF.

This clone was detected a few times. The rearrangement joins TRBV15 to TRBJ2-2, with D hard to call. Germline V gene data show CDR1 as LNHNV and CDR2 as YYDKDF (reference sequence). The CDR3 runs to 16 residues. The ends were cut back, 0 bases at V and 6 bases at J, with 14 bases in the middle. The CDR3 reads CATSRDYQRGAGELFF. The CDR3 nucleotides are TGTGCCACCAGCAGAGATTATCAACGAGGTGCCGGGGAGCTGTTTTTT. The variable domain in full, completed from reference TRBV15 and TRBJ2-2, reads DAMVIQNPRYQVTQFGKPVTLSCSQTLNHNVMYWYQQKSSQAPKLLFHYYDKDFNNEADTPDNFQSRRPNTSFCFLDIRSPGLGDTAMYLCATSRDYQRGAGELFFGEGSRLTVL.

V usage is TRBV6-5 and J usage is TRBJ1-5, with D hard to call. This CDR3 contains 13 residues. Germline values: CDR1 MNHEY, CDR2 SVGAGI. V shed 2 bases and J shed 11 bases, with 13 bases lying between them. For the CDR3, the DNA is TGTGCCAGCAGTTACGGCAGCCCCGCGGCCCAGCATTTT. It yields the protein CASSYGSPAAQHF.

This sequence joins TRBV11-1 and TRBJ2-7; TRBD1 aligns across 7 bases. This CDR3 contains 15 residues. Trimming cost V 5 bases and J 0 bases; bases outside gene matches: 7. Germline assignment: CDR1 SGHAT and CDR2 FQDESV (reference sequence). CDR3 DNA: TGTGCCAGCAGCCATGCGGACAGGAGCTCCTACGAGCAGTACTTC. As protein: CASSHADRSSYEQYF.

CDR3 DNA: TGTGCCAGCAGTAACGCCGGGACTGCAGCAGGTACGCAGTATTTT. Its protein is CASSNAGTAAGTQYF. This sequence joins TRBV7-9 and TRBJ2-3; D is possibly TRBD2 (6 bases). This CDR3 region has 15 residues. Germline CDR1 is SEHNR and CDR2 is FQNEAQ (reference sequence). V was cut by 6 bases and J by 8 bases, with 21 bases left in between.

The chain combines TRBV4-1 with TRBJ2-7; perhaps TRBD2 as D (5 bases). Germline CDR1 is MGHRA and CDR2 is YSYEKL. The CDR3 runs 16 residues. V lost 0 bases, J lost 0 bases, and 12 bases lay in between. CDR3 bases: TGCGCCAGCAGCCAAGACCGGGCCGCGGGCTCCTACGAGCAGTACTTC. Translated: CASSQDRAAGSYEQYF.

The chain uses TRBV28 and TRBJ1-2, with D unclear. The germline V and J ends were trimmed by 4 bases and 2 bases, with 5 bases remaining between them. This CDR3 has 12 amino acids. Germline loops: CDR1 MDHEN, CDR2 SYDVKM. The CDR3, as DNA: TGTGCCAGCAGTTCAGAAAACTATGGCTACACCTTC. This encodes CASSSENYGYTF.

The rearrangement joins TRBV6-5 to TRBJ1-1, with D unresolved. Germline V gene data show CDR1 as MNHEY and CDR2 as SVGAGI. V lost 2 bases and J 1 base, leaving 8 bases between the germline ends. The CDR3 extends over 14 amino acids. DNA for the CDR3: TGTGCCAGCAGTTACGGCCAACCGAACACTGAAGCTTTCTTT. Amino acids: CASSYGQPNTEAFF.

This chain links TRBV5-1 with TRBJ2-1; 7 nucleotides match TRBD1. Trimming cost V 2 bases and J 5 bases; bases outside gene matches: 7. In germline, CDR1 is SGHRS, CDR2 YFSETQ. CDR3 length: 15 amino acids. In nucleotides, the CDR3 is TGCGCCAGCAGCTTCGGACAGGAAATACACAATGAGCAGTTCTTC. Translated: CASSFGQEIHNEQFF.

J is TRBJ2-5 and V is TRBV20-1; 8 bases are shared with TRBD2. V was clipped by 3 bases and J by 2 bases; unmatched bases: 5. Germline loops: CDR1 DFQATT, CDR2 SNEGSKA (reference sequence). This CDR3 is 14 amino acids long. This chain's CDR3 is CSASAGTRQETQYF. In DNA, the CDR3 is TGCAGTGCTAGTGCTGGGACTAGACAAGAGACCCAGTACTTC.

The CDR3, as DNA: TGTGCCAGCAGCCGAGAAAAATCTCGCACAGATACGCAGTATTTT. Protein product: CASSREKSRTDTQYF. The chain links TRBV7-8 to TRBJ2-3; the D is unclear. V was pared by 5 bases and J by 1 base, with 13 bases between. The CDR3 is made up of 15 amino acids. CDR1 and CDR2 from the germline V gene are SGHVS and FQNEAQ.

The V call is TRBV3-1 (or the pseudogene TRBV3-2), the J call TRBJ2-2; 15 bases agree with TRBD2. Trimming removed 5 bases from V and 2 bases from J; junction bases left unmatched: 3. The CDR3 runs to 17 residues. The germline V gene has CDR1 LGHDT and CDR2 YNNKEL (reference sequence). In DNA, the CDR3 is TGTGCCAGCAGCAGGACTAGCGGGGGGGCAAACACCGGGGAGCTGTTTTTT. It encodes CASSRTSGGANTGELFF.

The chain employs TRBV19 and TRBJ1-1; unclear D gene. CDR1 is LNHDA, CDR2 SQIVND, per germline (reference sequence). V was cut by 0 bases and J by 1 base, with 3 bases left in between. The CDR3 has 13 amino acids. The CDR3 loop reads CASSIDKNTEAFF. Written as DNA, the CDR3 is TGTGCCAGTAGTATAGACAAGAACACTGAAGCTTTCTTT.

V gene TRBV28 combines with J gene TRBJ2-3, with D possibly matching TRBD2 (6 bases). The CDR3 has 20 amino acids. V was pared by 3 bases and J by 1 base, with 26 bases between. CDR1 and CDR2 (germline): MDHEN, SYDVKM. The CDR3 nucleotides are TGTGCCAGCAGTTTGGCCTCTTTTACCCCGTGGGGAGGCGGCACAGATACGCAGTATTTT. Translating gives CASSLASFTPWGGGTDTQYF.

This clone is judged medium-sized (0.01 to 0.1%). The V gene is TRBV5-6, the J gene TRBJ1-1; D is uncertain. Germline-derived CDR1 and CDR2 are SGHDT and YYEEEE. Trimming took 0 bases from V and 0 from J, leaving 12 bases between them. This CDR3 contains 16 residues. The CDR3 region is CASSLGWAQMNTEAFF. CDR3 bases: TGTGCCAGCAGCTTGGGGTGGGCACAAATGAACACTGAAGCTTTCTTT.

This chain connects TRBV28 to TRBJ2-1; weak D call: TRBD2 (5 bases). This CDR3 has 15 residues. V lost 6 bases to trimming and J lost 5 bases, with 17 bases between them. Germline CDR1 MDHEN, CDR2 SYDVKM. The chain's CDR3 is CASSGGDLLNNEQFF. Here the CDR3 DNA reads TGTGCCAGCAGCGGAGGAGACCTACTCAACAATGAGCAGTTCTTC.

This chain connects TRBV5-6 to TRBJ1-6; D is unresolved. Per the germline V gene, CDR1 is SGHDT and CDR2 is YYEEEE. Trimming stripped 0 bases from V and 7 bases from J, with 8 bases between. The CDR3 is made up of 14 amino acids. As DNA, the CDR3 is TGTGCCAGCAGCTTGGGCGGGAAGAATTCACCCCTCCACTTT. Translating gives CASSLGGKNSPLHF.

In nucleotides, the CDR3 is TGTGCCAGCAGCCAGATCGGACAGGACAACTATGGCTACACCTTC. Translation: CASSQIGQDNYGYTF. The chain links TRBV5-6 to TRBJ1-2, with 7 bases fitting TRBD1. The CDR3 runs 15 residues. Germline V gene sequence: CDR1 SGHDT, CDR2 YYEEEE. Trimming at V came to 4 bases and at J to 2 bases, leaving 8 bases not matched to a gene.